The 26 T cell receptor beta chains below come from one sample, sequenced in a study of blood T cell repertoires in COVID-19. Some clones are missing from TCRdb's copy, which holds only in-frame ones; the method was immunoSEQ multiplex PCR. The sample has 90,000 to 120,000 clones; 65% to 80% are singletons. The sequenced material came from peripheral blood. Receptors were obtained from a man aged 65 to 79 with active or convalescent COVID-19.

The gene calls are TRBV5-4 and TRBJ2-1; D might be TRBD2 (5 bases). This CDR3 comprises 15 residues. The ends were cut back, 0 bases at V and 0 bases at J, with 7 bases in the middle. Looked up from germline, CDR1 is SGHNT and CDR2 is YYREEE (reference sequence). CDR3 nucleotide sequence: TGTGCCAGCAGCTTGGAAAGCGGCTCCTACAATGAGCAGTTCTTC. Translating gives CASSLESGSYNEQFF.

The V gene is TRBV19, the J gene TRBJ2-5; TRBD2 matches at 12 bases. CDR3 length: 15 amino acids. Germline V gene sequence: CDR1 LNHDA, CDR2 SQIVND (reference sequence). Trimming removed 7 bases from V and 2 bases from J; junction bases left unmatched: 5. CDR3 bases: TGTGCCAGTACCCGCCTAGCGGGGGGGCAAGAGACCCAGTACTTC. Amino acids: CASTRLAGGQETQYF.

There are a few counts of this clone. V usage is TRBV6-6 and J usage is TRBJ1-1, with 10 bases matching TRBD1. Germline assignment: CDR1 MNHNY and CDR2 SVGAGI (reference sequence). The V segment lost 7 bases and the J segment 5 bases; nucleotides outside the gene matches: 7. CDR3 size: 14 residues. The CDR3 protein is CASIRQGALTEAFF. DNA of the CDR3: TGTGCCAGCATCCGACAGGGGGCCCTAACTGAAGCTTTCTTT.

The CDR3 DNA is TGTGCCAGCAGCTTAGTAGGGGTTGGCGGGGAGCTGTTTTTT. Its protein product is CASSLVGVGGELFF. The chain employs TRBV11-1 and TRBJ2-2; D may be TRBD1 (5 bases). Looked up from germline, CDR1 is SGHAT and CDR2 is FQDESV (reference sequence). The CDR3 extends over 14 amino acids. Trimming cost V 1 base and J 7 bases, with 10 bases left between them.

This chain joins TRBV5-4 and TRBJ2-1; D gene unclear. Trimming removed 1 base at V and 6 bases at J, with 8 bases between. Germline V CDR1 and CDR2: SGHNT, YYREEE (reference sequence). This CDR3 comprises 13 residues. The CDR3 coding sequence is TGTGCCAGCAGCTTGTGGGCAGGCAATGAGCAGTTCTTC. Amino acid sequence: CASSLWAGNEQFF.

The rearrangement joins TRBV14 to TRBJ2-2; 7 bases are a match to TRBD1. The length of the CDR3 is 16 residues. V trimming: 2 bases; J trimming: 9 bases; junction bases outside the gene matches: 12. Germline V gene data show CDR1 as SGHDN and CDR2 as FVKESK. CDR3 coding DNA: TGTGCCAGCAGCCAACAGGGCAGGGGGAAGAGTCGGGAGCTGTTTTTT. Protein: CASSQQGRGKSRELFF.

CDR3 loop: CASSVWQVGTEAFF. For the CDR3, the DNA is TGTGCCAGCAGTGTTTGGCAGGTTGGCACTGAAGCTTTCTTT. J is TRBJ1-1 and V is TRBV2, with D unclear. Germline values: CDR1 SNHLY, CDR2 FYNNEI. The V end lost 4 bases, the J end lost 4 bases, and 13 bases lay between the germline ends. The CDR3 is 14 residues long.

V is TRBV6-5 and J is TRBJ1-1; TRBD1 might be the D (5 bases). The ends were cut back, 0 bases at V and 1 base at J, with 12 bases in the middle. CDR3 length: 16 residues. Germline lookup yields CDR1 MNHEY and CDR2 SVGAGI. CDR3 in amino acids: CASSYSGGIGNTEAFF. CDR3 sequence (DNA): TGTGCCAGCAGTTACTCGGGGGGGATCGGGAACACTGAAGCTTTCTTT.

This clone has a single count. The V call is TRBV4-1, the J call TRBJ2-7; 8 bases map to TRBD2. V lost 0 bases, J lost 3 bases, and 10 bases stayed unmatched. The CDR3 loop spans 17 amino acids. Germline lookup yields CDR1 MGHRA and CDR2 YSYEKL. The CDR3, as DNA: TGCGCCAGCAGCCAAGATGGGGGGGGACTAGGAGGCTACGAGCAGTACTTC. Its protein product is CASSQDGGGLGGYEQYF.

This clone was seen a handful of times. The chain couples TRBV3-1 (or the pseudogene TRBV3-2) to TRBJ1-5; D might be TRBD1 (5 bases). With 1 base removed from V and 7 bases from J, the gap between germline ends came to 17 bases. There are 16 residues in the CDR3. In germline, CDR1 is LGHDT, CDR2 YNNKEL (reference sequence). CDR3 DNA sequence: TGTGCCAGCAGCCAAGGGGACCGGGGCGGGAGGCAGCCCCAGCATTTT. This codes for CASSQGDRGGRQPQHF.

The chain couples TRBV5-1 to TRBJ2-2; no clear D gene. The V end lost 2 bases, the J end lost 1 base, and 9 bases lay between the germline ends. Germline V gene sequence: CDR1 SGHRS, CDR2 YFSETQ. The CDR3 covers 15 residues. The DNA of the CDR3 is TGCGCCAGCAGCTTCTCGGCAGGGAACACCGGGGAGCTGTTTTTT. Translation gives CASSFSAGNTGELFF. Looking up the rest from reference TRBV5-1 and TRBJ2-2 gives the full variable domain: KAGVTQTPRYLIKTRGQQVTLSCSPISGHRSVSWYQQTPGQGLQFLFEYFSETQRNKGNFPGRFSGRQFSNSRSEMNVSTLELGDSALYLCASSFSAGNTGELFFGEGSRLTVL.

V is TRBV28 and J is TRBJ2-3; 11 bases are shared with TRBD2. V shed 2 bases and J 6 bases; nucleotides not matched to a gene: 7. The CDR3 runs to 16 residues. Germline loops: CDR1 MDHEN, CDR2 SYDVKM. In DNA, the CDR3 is TGTGCCAGCAGTTTAGGAATAGCGGGGGGGGTCGATACGCAGTATTTT. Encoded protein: CASSLGIAGGVDTQYF.

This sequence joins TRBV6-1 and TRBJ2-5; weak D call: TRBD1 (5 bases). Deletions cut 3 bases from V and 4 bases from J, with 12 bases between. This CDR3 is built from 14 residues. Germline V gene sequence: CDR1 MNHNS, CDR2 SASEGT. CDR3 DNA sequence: TGTGCCAGCAGTGACGATTATAGGGGAGAGACCCAGTACTTC. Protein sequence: CASSDDYRGETQYF.

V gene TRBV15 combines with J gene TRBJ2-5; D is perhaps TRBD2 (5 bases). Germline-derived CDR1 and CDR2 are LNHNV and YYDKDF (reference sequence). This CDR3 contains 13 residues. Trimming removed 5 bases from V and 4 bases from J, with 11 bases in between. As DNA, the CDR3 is TGTGCCACCAGCGGCGGACTGGGAGAGACCCAGTACTTC. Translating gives CATSGGLGETQYF.

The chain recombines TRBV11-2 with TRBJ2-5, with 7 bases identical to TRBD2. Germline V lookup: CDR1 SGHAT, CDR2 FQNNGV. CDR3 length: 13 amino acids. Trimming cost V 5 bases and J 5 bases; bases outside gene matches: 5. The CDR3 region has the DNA TGTGCCAGCAGCGTCGGGGGGAGGGAGACCCAGTACTTC. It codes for CASSVGGRETQYF.

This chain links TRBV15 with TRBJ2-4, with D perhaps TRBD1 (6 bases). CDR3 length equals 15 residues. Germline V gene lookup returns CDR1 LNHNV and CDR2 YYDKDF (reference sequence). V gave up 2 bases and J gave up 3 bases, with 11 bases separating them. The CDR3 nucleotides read TGTGCCACCAGCAGAACAGGGCTAGGCAAAAACATTCAGTACTTC. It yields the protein CATSRTGLGKNIQYF.

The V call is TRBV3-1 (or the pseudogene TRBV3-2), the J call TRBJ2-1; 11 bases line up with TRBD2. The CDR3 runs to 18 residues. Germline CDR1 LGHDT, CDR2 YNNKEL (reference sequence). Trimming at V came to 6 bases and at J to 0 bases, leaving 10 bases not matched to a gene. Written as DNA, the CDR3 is TGTGCCAGCAGTCCAAAGACTAGCGGGGTTAGCTCCTACAATGAGCAGTTCTTC. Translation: CASSPKTSGVSSYNEQFF.

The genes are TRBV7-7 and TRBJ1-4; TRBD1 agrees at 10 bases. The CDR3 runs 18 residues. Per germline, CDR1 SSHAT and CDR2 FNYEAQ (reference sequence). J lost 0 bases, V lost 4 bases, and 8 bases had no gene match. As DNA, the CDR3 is TGTGCCAGCAGCTCTCCGGGACAGGGGAACTCAACTAATGAAAAACTGTTTTTT. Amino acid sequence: CASSSPGQGNSTNEKLFF. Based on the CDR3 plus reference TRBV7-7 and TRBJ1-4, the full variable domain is GAGVSQSPRYKVTKRGQDVTLRCDPISSHATLYWYQQALGQGPEFLTYFNYEAQPDKSGLPSDRFSAERPEGSISTLTIQRTEQRDSAMYRCASSSPGQGNSTNEKLFFGSGTQLSVL.

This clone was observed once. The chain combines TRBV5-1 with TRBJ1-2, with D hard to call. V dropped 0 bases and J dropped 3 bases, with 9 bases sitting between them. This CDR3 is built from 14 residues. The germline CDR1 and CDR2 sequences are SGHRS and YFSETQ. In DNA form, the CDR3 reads TGCGCCAGCAGCTTGGCAAGACAAGACTATGGCTACACCTTC. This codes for CASSLARQDYGYTF.

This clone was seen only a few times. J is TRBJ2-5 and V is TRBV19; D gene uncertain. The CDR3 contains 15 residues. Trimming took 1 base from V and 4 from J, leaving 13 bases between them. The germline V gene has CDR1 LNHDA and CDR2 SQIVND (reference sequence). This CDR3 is CASSIGAKYSETQYF. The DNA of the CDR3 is TGTGCCAGTAGTATAGGGGCCAAGTATTCAGAGACCCAGTACTTC.

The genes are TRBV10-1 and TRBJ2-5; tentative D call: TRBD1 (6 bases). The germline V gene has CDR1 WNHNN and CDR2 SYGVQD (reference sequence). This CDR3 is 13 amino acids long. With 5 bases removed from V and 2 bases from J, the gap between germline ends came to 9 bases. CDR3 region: CASSKGGQETQYF. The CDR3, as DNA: TGCGCCAGCAGTAAAGGGGGTCAAGAGACCCAGTACTTC.

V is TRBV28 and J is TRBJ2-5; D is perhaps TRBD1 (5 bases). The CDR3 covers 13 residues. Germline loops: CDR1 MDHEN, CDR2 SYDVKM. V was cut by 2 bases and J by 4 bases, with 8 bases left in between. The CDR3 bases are TGTGCCAGCAGTTTAGGCAGGGTAGAGACCCAGTACTTC. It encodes CASSLGRVETQYF.

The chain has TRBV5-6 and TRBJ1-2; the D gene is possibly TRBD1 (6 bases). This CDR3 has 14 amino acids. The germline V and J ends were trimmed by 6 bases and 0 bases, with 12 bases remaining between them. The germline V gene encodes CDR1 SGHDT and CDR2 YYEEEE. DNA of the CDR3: TGTGCCAGCATTTTCAGGGGCGCTAACTATGGCTACACCTTC. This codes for CASIFRGANYGYTF. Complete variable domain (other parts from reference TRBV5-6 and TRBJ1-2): DAGVTQSPTHLIKTRGQQVTLRCSPKSGHDTVSWYQQALGQGPQFIFQYYEEEERQRGNFPDRFSGHQFPNYSSELNVNALLLGDSALYLCASIFRGANYGYTFGSGTRLTVV.

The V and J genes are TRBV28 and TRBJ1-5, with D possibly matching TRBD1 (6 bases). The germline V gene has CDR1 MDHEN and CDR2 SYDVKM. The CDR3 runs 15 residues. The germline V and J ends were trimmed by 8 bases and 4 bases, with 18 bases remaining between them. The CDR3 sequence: CASESAGGGNQPQHF. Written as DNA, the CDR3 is TGTGCCAGCGAGTCCGCGGGAGGGGGGAATCAGCCCCAGCATTTT. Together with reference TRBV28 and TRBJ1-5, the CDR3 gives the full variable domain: DVKVTQSSRYLVKRTGEKVFLECVQDMDHENMFWYRQDPGLGLRLIYFSYDVKMKEKGDIPEGYSVSREKKERFSLILESASTNQTSMYLCASESAGGGNQPQHFGDGTRLSIL.

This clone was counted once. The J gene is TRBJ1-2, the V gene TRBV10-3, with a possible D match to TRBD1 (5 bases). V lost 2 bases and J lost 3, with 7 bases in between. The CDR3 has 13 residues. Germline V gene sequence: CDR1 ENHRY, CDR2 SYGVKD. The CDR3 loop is CAISETGDYGYTF. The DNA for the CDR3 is TGTGCCATCAGTGAGACAGGTGACTATGGCTACACCTTC.

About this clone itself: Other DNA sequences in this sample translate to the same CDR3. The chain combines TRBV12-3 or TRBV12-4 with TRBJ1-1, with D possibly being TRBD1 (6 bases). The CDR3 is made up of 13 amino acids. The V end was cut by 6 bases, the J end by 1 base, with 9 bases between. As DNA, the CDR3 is TGTGCCAGCAGATCACAGGGGAACACTGAAGCTTTCTTT. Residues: CASRSQGNTEAFF.